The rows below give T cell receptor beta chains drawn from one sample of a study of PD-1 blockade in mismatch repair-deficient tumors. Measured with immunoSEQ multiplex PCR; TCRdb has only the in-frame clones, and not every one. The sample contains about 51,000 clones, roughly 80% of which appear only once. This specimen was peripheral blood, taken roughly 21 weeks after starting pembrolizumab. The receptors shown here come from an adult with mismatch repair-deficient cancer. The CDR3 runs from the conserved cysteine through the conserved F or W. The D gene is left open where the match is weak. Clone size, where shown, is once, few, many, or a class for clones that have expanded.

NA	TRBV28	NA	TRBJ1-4	TGTGCCAGCAGTTTCCCCGAGCGGAGTACAAATGAAAAACTGTTTTTT	CASSFPERSTNEKLFF
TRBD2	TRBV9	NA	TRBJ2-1	TGTGCCAGCAGCACTAGCGGGAGGGCCACTGAGCAGTTCTTC	CASSTSGRATEQFF
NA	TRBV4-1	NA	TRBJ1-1	TGCGCCAGCAGCCAGTCCATGCAAGGGGTGAACACTGAAGCTTTCTTT	CASSQSMQGVNTEAFF
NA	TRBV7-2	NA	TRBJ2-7	TGTGCCAGCAGCTTTTACGAGCAGTACTTC	CASSFYEQYF
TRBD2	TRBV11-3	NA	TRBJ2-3	TGTGCCAGCAGCTCATCAACTAGCGGGAGCTCGGATACGCAGTATTTT	CASSSSTSGSSDTQYF
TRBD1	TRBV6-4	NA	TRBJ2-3	TGTGCCAGCGGGACAGGGGAAACAGATACGCAGTATTTT	CASGTGETDTQYF
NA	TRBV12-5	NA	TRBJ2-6	TGTGCTAGTGGTATACCGGCCGGATTGGGGGCCAACGTCCTGACTTTC	CASGIPAGLGANVLTF
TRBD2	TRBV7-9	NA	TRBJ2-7	TGTGCCAGCAGCCGGGGGGGGCTTTACGAGCAGTACTTC	CASSRGGLYEQYF
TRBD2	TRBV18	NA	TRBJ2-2	TGTGCCAGCTCAGTATCGGCGGGAGGGAACACCGGGGAGCTGTTTTTT	CASSVSAGGNTGELFF
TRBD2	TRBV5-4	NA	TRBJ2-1	TGTGCCAGCAGCTCGGGACTAGCGGGGGACTCCTACAATGAGCAGTTCTTC	CASSSGLAGDSYNEQFF
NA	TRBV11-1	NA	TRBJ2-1	TGTGCCAGCCTGGGGAGCAGGGGTGGGCAGTTCTTC	CASLGSRGGQFF
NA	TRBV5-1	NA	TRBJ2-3	TGCGCCAGCAGCAGCGGACAGCCACCTTCCACAGATACGCAGTATTTT	CASSSGQPPSTDTQYF
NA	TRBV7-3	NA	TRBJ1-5	TGTGCCAGCAGCTTAAACCCGGAAGGGCCCCAGCATTTT	CASSLNPEGPQHF
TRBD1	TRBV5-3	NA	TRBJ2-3	TGTGCCAGCAGCTCAGACAGGGAGTACACAGATACGCAGTATTTT	CASSSDREYTDTQYF
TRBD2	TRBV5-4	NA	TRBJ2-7	TGTGCCAGCAGCGCGCTGCGCGGGAGGACTACCTACGAGCAGTACTTC	CASSALRGRTTYEQYF
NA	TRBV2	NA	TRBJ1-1	TGTGCCAGCAAATACGCCGAAGCTTTCTTT	CASKYAEAFF
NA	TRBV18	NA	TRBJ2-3	TGTGCCAGCTCACCGCCCCCTACCGACAGCGAGGGGCAGTATTTT	CASSPPPTDSEGQYF
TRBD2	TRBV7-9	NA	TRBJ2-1	TGTGCCAGCAGCTGGCTAGCGGGAGCGGAACGCTACAATGAGCAGTTCTTC	CASSWLAGAERYNEQFF
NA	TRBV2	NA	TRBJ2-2	TGTGCCAGCAGTGAAGAGCAGGGGAGAACCGGGGAGCTGTTTTTT	CASSEEQGRTGELFF
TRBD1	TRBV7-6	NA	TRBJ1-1	TGTGCCAGCAGCTCAATGGACAGGGGGGCTGAAGCTTTCTTT	CASSSMDRGAEAFF
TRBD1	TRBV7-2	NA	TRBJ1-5	TGTGCCAGCAGCTTAATAGCGGGGACAGGGTATCAGCCCCAGCATTTT	CASSLIAGTGYQPQHF
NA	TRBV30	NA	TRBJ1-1	TGTGCCTGGAGTGTACCTGGGGCCCCTGGAGCTTTCTTT	CAWSVPGAPGAFF
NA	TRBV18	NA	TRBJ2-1	TGTGCCAGCTCACCACCGAGTACCCAATACAATGAGCAGTTCTTC	CASSPPSTQYNEQFF
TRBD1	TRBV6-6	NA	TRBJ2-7	TGTGCCAGCAGACGGGACAGTCCGATTTCCTACGAGCAGTACTTC	CASRRDSPISYEQYF
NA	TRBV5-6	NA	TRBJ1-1	TGTGCCAGCAGCTTGGCCGGGCAGAAAGCTTTCTTT	CASSLAGQKAFF
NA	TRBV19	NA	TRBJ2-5	TGTGCCAGTAGTAGGGACGTTCAAGAGACCCAGTACTTC	CASSRDVQETQYF
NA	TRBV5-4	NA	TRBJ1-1	TGTGCCAGCAGCTTGGGACAGATGAACACTGAAGCTTTCTTT	CASSLGQMNTEAFF
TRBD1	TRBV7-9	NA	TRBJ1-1	TGTGCCAGCAGCTTAGGGACAGGGAGTAGGGCTGAAGCTTTCTTT	CASSLGTGSRAEAFF
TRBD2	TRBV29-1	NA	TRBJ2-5	TGCAGCGTTGAAGTTGTGGGAGGGCCGCGAGAGACCCAGTACTTC	CSVEVVGGPRETQYF
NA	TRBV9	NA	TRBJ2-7	TGTGCCAGCAGCGTAGCTCAGGGTACGAACGAGCAGTACTTC	CASSVAQGTNEQYF
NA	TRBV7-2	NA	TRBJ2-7	TGTGCCAGCAGTCAGATGGGGACCGAGCAGTACTTC	CASSQMGTEQYF
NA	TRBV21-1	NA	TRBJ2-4	TGTGCCAGCAGCGCGAGCGGGCCTCTCGCGGGCAAAAACATTCAGTACTTC	CASSASGPLAGKNIQYF
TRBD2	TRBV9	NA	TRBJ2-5	TGTGCCAGCAGCGGAATGGGACTAGTTTCGGAGACCCAGTACTTC	CASSGMGLVSETQYF
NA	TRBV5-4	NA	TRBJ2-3	TGTGCCAGCAGCTTCCTGGGATTGACAGATACGCAGTATTTT	CASSFLGLTDTQYF
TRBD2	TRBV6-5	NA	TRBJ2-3	TGTGCCAGCAGTTATGGGGGGGAAATCACAGATACGCAGTATTTT	CASSYGGEITDTQYF
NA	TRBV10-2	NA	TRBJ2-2	TGCGCCAGCAACCAGGGCGGGTTCGCCGGGGAGCTGTTTTTT	CASNQGGFAGELFF
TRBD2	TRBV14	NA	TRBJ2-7	TGTGCCAGCAGCCAAGGTCTAGCGGGGTTCGGGGAGCAGTACTTC	CASSQGLAGFGEQYF
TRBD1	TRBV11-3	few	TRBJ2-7	TGTGCCAGCAGCCTACAGGGGGACGAGCAGTACTTC	CASSLQGDEQYF
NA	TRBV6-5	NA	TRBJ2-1	TGTGCCAGCAGTTATTTCCGGTCGAGTGTATACAATGAGCAGTTCTTC	CASSYFRSSVYNEQFF
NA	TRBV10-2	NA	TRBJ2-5	TGCGCCAGCACCATGGACAGACAAGAGACCCAGTACTTC	CASTMDRQETQYF
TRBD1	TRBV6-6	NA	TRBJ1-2	TGTGCCAGCACTAGTGGAGGGGGCTCTGGCTACACCTTC	CASTSGGGSGYTF
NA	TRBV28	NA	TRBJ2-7	TGTGCCAGCAGTTTTAGTCCAAGCTCCTACGAGCAGTACTTC	CASSFSPSSYEQYF
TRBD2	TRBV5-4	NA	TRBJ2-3	TGTGCCAGCAGCTTGGATCCGGGAGGTTTGGATACGCAGTATTTT	CASSLDPGGLDTQYF
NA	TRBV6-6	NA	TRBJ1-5	TGTGCCAGCAGCCCCTCGTATATCAGCAATCAGCCCCAGCATTTT	CASSPSYISNQPQHF
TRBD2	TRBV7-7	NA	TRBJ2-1	TGTGCTAGCAGCGCTCTTGGACTAGGTCCAAATGAGCAGTTCTTC	CASSALGLGPNEQFF
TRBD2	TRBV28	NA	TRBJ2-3	TGTGCCAGCAGTTTATGGGTAATCGGGACTAGCGGAAACAGCACAGATACGCAGTATTTT	CASSLWVIGTSGNSTDTQYF
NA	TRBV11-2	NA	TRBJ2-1	TGTGCCAGCAGCCTACTAGCCCACAATGAGCAGTTCTTC	CASSLLAHNEQFF